This T cell receptor beta chain derives from a study of T cell responses to AZD1222 COVID-19 vaccine. The repertoire was sequenced with immunoSEQ multiplex PCR; TCRdb's copy has only in-frame clones and lacks some. Of about 210,000 clones listed, around 94% are singletons. The V end was cut by 5 bases, the J end by 0 bases, with 10 bases between. This CDR3 spans 14 amino acids. Germline CDR1 is SGHAT and CDR2 is FQDESV (reference sequence). This clone was recorded once. As yet, its antigen is unknown. Notes on the study in general: Repertoires were collected only later (after the peak T cell response had occurred). Nearly half of spike-specific TCRs reportedly go after variant regions that carry no mutations. Two AZD1222 administrations were followed by greater Spike-specific TCR breadth and depth.

The chain couples TRBV11-1 to TRBJ1-1; D might be TRBD1 (5 bases). The sequencing here drew on peripheral blood, taken 28 days after the second dose of the MenACWY control vaccine. This clonotype originated in an adult who received the MenACWY meningococcal vaccine as a control. The CDR3 here is CASSQAGVNTEAFF. In nucleotides, the CDR3 is TGTGCCAGCAGCCAAGCGGGGGTGAACACTGAAGCTTTCTTT.